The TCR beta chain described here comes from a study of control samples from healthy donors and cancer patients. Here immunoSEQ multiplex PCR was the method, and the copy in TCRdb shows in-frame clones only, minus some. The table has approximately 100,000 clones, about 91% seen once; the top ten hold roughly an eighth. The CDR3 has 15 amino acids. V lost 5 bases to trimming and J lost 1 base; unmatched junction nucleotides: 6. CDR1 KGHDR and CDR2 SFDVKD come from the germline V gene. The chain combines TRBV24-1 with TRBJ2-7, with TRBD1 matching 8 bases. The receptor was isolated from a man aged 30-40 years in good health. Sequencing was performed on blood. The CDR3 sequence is CATSAGQVPSYEQYF. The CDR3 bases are TGTGCCACCAGTGCGGGACAGGTGCCGTCCTACGAGCAGTACTTC.